Detailed here is one TCR beta chain. Antigen unknown. Libraries of TCR beta came from iRepertoire HTBI primers plus Arm-PCR of CDR3 regions. TCRdb redid the calling of the multiplex PCR reads with MiXCR, one entry per CDR3 protein. This sample has hundreds of thousands of distinct CDR3 sequences, with approximately 31% found just once. These data originate in a study of regulatory T cells in long-lasting Graves disease. Notes on the study in general: Between persistent patients, 2,500 to 3,500 public clonotypes were shared, exceeding the 900 to 1,000 shared between new patients.

Specified time point: persistent/refractory GD, antithyroid drugs over 5 years with positive TRAb. Scientists built the TCR library using RNA that was extracted from PBMCs. Tubes containing EDTA received about 9.4 milliliters of drawn peripheral blood. From germline, CDR1 is LNHDA and CDR2 SQIVND (reference sequence). This CDR3 comprises 13 residues. Trimming took off 5 bases at V and 5 bases at J, with 12 bases between the two ends. The rearrangement joins TRBV19 to TRBJ1-2; D is ambiguous. Source: peripheral blood mononuclear cells (PBMCs), taken when the disease was refractory, from a patient treated with antithyroid drugs. This TCR was recovered from a female donor with Graves disease. The CDR3 here is CASSARGTYGYTF. As DNA, the CDR3 is TGTGCCAGTAGTGCCCGGGGTACATATGGCTACACCTTC. Supplemented by reference TRBV19 and TRBJ1-2, the full variable domain reads DGGITQSPKYLFRKEGQNVTLSCEQNLNHDAMYWYRQDPGQGLRLIYYSQIVNDFQKGDIAEGYSVSREKKESFPLTVTSAQKNPTAFYLCASSARGTYGYTFGSGTRLTVV.